The 22 T cell receptor beta chains below were found in one sample sequenced in a study of blood T cell repertoires in COVID-19. Produced via immunoSEQ multiplex PCR; TCRdb's table is partial and in-frame only. The repertoire includes 200,000 to 250,000 clones, roughly 88% of them detected once, and approximately 10% sits in the top ten. Sample: peripheral blood. Source of these receptors: a man between 50 and 59 years old with active or convalescent COVID-19.

The chain recombines TRBV7-8 with TRBJ2-7, with a possible D match to TRBD2 (5 bases). Trimming left V 5 bases short and J 4 bases short, with 18 bases between. Germline CDR1 reads SGHVS; CDR2 reads FQNEAQ. This CDR3 has 15 residues. The CDR3 nucleotides read TGTGCCAGCAGCCCCGAAACGGACTCGCCATACGAGCAGTACTTC. Protein: CASSPETDSPYEQYF.

The chain joins TRBV4-3 to TRBJ1-4; no clear D gene. Germline loops: CDR1 LGHNA, CDR2 YSLEER. The CDR3 extends over 14 amino acids. V lost 3 bases to trimming and J lost 8 bases, with 13 bases between them. In nucleotides, the CDR3 is TGCGCCAGCAGCCAGTCAAGAGCTATAGAAAAACTGTTTTTT. It translates to CASSQSRAIEKLFF.

This clone appeared a few times. The rearrangement joins TRBV5-6 to TRBJ1-2; the D is unclear. V was cut by 3 bases and J by 4 bases, with 13 bases left in between. Germline V gene data show CDR1 as SGHDT and CDR2 as YYEEEE. This CDR3 comprises 14 residues. The CDR3 nucleotides are TGTGCCAGCAGCTCCGTATCCGGGTTCTATGGCTACACCTTC. It specifies CASSSVSGFYGYTF. The whole variable domain, remainder taken from reference TRBV5-6 and TRBJ1-2, is DAGVTQSPTHLIKTRGQQVTLRCSPKSGHDTVSWYQQALGQGPQFIFQYYEEEERQRGNFPDRFSGHQFPNYSSELNVNALLLGDSALYLCASSSVSGFYGYTFGSGTRLTVV.

The chain links TRBV11-2 to TRBJ1-2; D is unclear. The CDR3 contains 13 residues. The germline V gene has CDR1 SGHAT and CDR2 FQNNGV. V was clipped by 0 bases and J by 11 bases, with 13 bases between them. In nucleotides, the CDR3 is TGTGCCAGCAGCTTAGACTTGGGAGTGGGTTACACCTTC. Its translation: CASSLDLGVGYTF.

About this clone: Other DNA sequences of this sample code for an identical CDR3. The chain has TRBV5-4 and TRBJ1-1; D gene ambiguous. V lost 0 bases, J lost 1 base, and 7 bases lay in between. This CDR3 spans 14 amino acids. Germline assignment: CDR1 SGHNT and CDR2 YYREEE (reference sequence). The CDR3 DNA reads TGTGCCAGCAGCTTGGCCCGGGGGAACACTGAAGCTTTCTTT. Translating it yields CASSLARGNTEAFF.

This clone was counted between two and nine times. The chain couples TRBV18 to TRBJ1-4; D is perhaps TRBD1 (5 bases). The germline V gene encodes CDR1 KGHSH and CDR2 LQKENI. The CDR3 has 16 residues. The V end lost 3 bases, the J end lost 4 bases, and 15 bases lay between the germline ends. DNA of the CDR3: TGTGCCAGCTCACCCACGACCCGACAGATTAATGAAAAACTGTTTTTT. It codes for CASSPTTRQINEKLFF.

V gene TRBV9 combines with J gene TRBJ1-5, with D perhaps TRBD1 (6 bases). The CDR3 loop spans 13 amino acids. CDR1 and CDR2 (germline): SGDLS, YYNGEE. V shed 4 bases and J shed 5 bases, with 10 bases lying between them. CDR3 DNA: TGTGCCAGCAGCCGGGACATCTATCAGCCCCAGCATTTT. It specifies CASSRDIYQPQHF.

This rearrangement joins TRBV7-2 to TRBJ2-3, with 10 positions matching TRBD2. The germline CDR1 and CDR2 sequences are SGHTA and FQGNSA. V lost 3 bases and J lost 2; bases outside the gene matches: 5. This CDR3 comprises 16 residues. CDR3 DNA sequence: TGTGCCAGCAGCTTCGTAGCGGGAGGCCCCACAGATACGCAGTATTTT. Its protein product is CASSFVAGGPTDTQYF.

The V gene is TRBV4-3, the J gene TRBJ2-3, with 8 bases that match TRBD2. This CDR3 comprises 16 residues. V gave up 4 bases and J gave up 6 bases; unmatched junction bases: 12. Germline CDR1 and CDR2: LGHNA and YSLEER. The CDR3 spells CASSPWTSQSFDTQYF. DNA for the CDR3: TGCGCCAGCAGCCCATGGACTAGCCAGAGTTTTGATACGCAGTATTTT.

Here the CDR3 reads CASSPDGTSGSADTQYF. The CDR3 region has the DNA TGTGCCAGCAGCCCTGACGGGACTAGCGGGAGTGCAGATACGCAGTATTTT. The chain is built from TRBV7-2 and TRBJ2-3; 14 nucleotides agree with TRBD2. CDR1 is SGHTA and CDR2 is FQGNSA in the germline V gene. The J segment lost 4 bases and the V segment lost 5 bases, leaving 8 bases of the junction unmatched. The CDR3 totals 17 residues.

In this sample, this clone turned up a few times. This rearrangement joins TRBV7-8 to TRBJ1-2; 9 nucleotides align to TRBD1. This CDR3 is 14 amino acids long. The germline gives CDR1 SGHVS, CDR2 FQNEAQ. J gave up 5 bases and V 5 bases, and 6 bases lay outside the gene matches. The CDR3 DNA is TGTGCCAGCAGCAACTCCGGGACAGGGTATGGCTACACCTTC. As protein: CASSNSGTGYGYTF.

This chain connects TRBV4-1 to TRBJ1-2; TRBD1 aligns across 7 bases. CDR1 is MGHRA and CDR2 is YSYEKL in the germline V gene. This CDR3 comprises 14 residues. Trimming removed 6 bases from V and 2 bases from J; junction bases left unmatched: 6. As DNA, the CDR3 is TGCGCCAGCAGGCCGGGACAGACAAACTATGGCTACACCTTC. Its protein product is CASRPGQTNYGYTF.

The chain links TRBV19 to TRBJ2-7; D possibly corresponds to TRBD1 (6 bases). CDR3 length: 14 amino acids. Between the trimmed V and J ends, which lost 8 bases and 2 bases, there was a span of 16 bases. Germline CDR1 LNHDA, CDR2 SQIVND (reference sequence). DNA of the CDR3: TGTGCCAGTGGCCCATGGGCAGGGGCCTACGAGCAGTACTTC. Its protein is CASGPWAGAYEQYF.

The J gene is TRBJ2-3, the V gene TRBV18, with 8 bases aligning to TRBD1. The germline V gene has CDR1 KGHSH and CDR2 LQKENI. After removal of 3 bases from V and 4 bases from J, the junction contained 12 bases not matched to a gene. The CDR3 totals 17 residues. The chain's CDR3 is CASSPPPGQGVPDTQYF. Here the CDR3 DNA reads TGTGCCAGCTCACCCCCCCCTGGACAGGGCGTCCCAGATACGCAGTATTTT. The variable domain in full, completed from reference TRBV18 and TRBJ2-3, reads NAGVMQNPRHLVRRRGQEARLRCSPMKGHSHVYWYRQLPEEGLKFMVYLQKENIIDESGMPKERFSAEFPKEGPSILRIQQVVRGDSAAYFCASSPPPGQGVPDTQYFGPGTRLTVL.

The rearrangement uses TRBV24-1 and TRBJ2-5; TRBD1 agrees at 7 bases. The CDR3 is 16 amino acids. CDR1 KGHDR and CDR2 SFDVKD come from the germline V gene. V shed 4 bases and J 4 bases; nucleotides not matched to a gene: 11. The CDR3 DNA reads as TGTGCCACCAGTGACACTAGACAAGGGGGCCCAGAGACCCAGTACTTC. Protein product: CATSDTRQGGPETQYF.

The chain couples TRBV27 to TRBJ1-3; D unresolved. The germline V gene encodes CDR1 MNHEY and CDR2 SMNVEV (reference sequence). V dropped 3 bases and J dropped 0 bases, with 3 bases sitting between them. The CDR3 contains 13 residues. Here the CDR3 reads CASSFSSGNTIYF. CDR3 sequence (DNA): TGTGCCAGCAGTTTTAGCTCTGGAAACACCATATATTTT.

The CDR3 spells CAIIMTGYLSYEQYF. In nucleotides, the CDR3 is TGTGCCATAATCATGACAGGGTACCTCTCCTACGAGCAGTACTTC. V gene TRBV6-5 combines with J gene TRBJ2-7; 7 nucleotides match TRBD1. The germline CDR1 and CDR2 sequences are MNHEY and SVGAGI. This CDR3 comprises 15 residues. V shed 10 bases, J shed 0 bases, and the junction held 12 bases outside the gene matches.

In this sample, this clone turned up once. The gene calls are TRBV29-1 and TRBJ2-7, with 8 nucleotides matching TRBD2. The CDR3 has 14 residues. CDR1 SQVTM and CDR2 ANQGSEA come from the germline V gene. The V gene end was trimmed by 3 bases and the J gene end by 7 bases; junction bases not matched to a gene: 11. The CDR3 sequence: CSVERGEGRGEQYF. In DNA form, the CDR3 reads TGCAGCGTTGAGCGGGGGGAGGGCAGGGGAGAGCAGTACTTC.

DNA for the CDR3: TGTGCCAGCAGGACAGGGGGCATTTCTGAAGCTTTCTTT. Translation gives CASRTGGISEAFF. The rearrangement joins TRBV6-5 to TRBJ1-1; 10 bases match TRBD1. V lost 6 bases to trimming and J lost 6 bases; unmatched junction nucleotides: 4. Germline lookup yields CDR1 MNHEY and CDR2 SVGAGI. This CDR3 comprises 13 residues.

This chain uses TRBV19 with TRBJ2-1, with D possibly being TRBD1 (6 bases). The CDR3 is 14 residues long. Germline CDR1 and CDR2: LNHDA and SQIVND (reference sequence). V was shortened by 6 bases and J by 7 bases, with 16 bases between the two germline ends. CDR3 loop: CASSQGQWRNEQFF. Written as DNA, the CDR3 is TGTGCCAGTAGCCAAGGACAGTGGCGGAATGAGCAGTTCTTC.

The chain carries TRBV14 and TRBJ2-7, with unresolved D. Trimming shortened V by 0 bases and J by 4 bases, and 7 bases separated the two germline ends. Germline loops: CDR1 SGHDN, CDR2 FVKESK. CDR3 size: 13 residues. CDR3 sequence reads: CASSQDSQYEQYV. The CDR3 DNA reads as TGTGCCAGCAGCCAAGATTCCCAGTACGAGCAGTACGTC.

The V gene is TRBV18, the J gene TRBJ2-1; TRBD1 agrees at 10 bases. CDR1 and CDR2 (germline): KGHSH, LQKENI. Trimming at V came to 1 base and at J to 9 bases, leaving 12 bases not matched to a gene. The CDR3 is 17 amino acids. CDR3 bases: TGTGCCAGCTCACCACAGTTACCGGGACAGGGGATCGGTGAGCAGTTCTTC. Translating gives CASSPQLPGQGIGEQFF.